This T cell receptor beta chain was sequenced in a study of CD8 T cells in Susac syndrome. An input of about 0.45 to 1 ug of RNA was subjected to reverse transcription using random hexamers. The method of amplification for TCR beta CDR3 was immunoSEQ multiplex PCR, covering 54 Vbeta and 13 Jbeta. TCRdb fed the immunoSEQ multiplex PCR reads into MiXCR, producing one record per CDR3 protein. The sample yields under 200,000 distinct CDR3 sequences, 90% to 95% seen once. Germline V gene data show CDR1 as SEHNR and CDR2 as FQNEAQ (reference sequence). The V end lost 4 bases, the J end lost 5 bases, and 17 bases lay between the germline ends. The CDR3 has 15 residues. Sequencing of TCR beta drew on CD8+ and CD4+ T cells from blood. Fulfillment of recently defined diagnostic criteria for definite or probable disease was shown by the patients with Susac syndrome.

This chain connects TRBV7-9 to TRBJ1-1, with D perhaps TRBD1 (5 bases). This TCR came from a human donor with Susac syndrome. Material for sequencing was CD4+ T cells from PBMCs. The CDR3 sequence: CASSYGGGELTEAFF. The CDR3 DNA sequence: TGTGCCAGCAGCTACGGGGGTGGGGAACTAACTGAAGCTTTCTTT.